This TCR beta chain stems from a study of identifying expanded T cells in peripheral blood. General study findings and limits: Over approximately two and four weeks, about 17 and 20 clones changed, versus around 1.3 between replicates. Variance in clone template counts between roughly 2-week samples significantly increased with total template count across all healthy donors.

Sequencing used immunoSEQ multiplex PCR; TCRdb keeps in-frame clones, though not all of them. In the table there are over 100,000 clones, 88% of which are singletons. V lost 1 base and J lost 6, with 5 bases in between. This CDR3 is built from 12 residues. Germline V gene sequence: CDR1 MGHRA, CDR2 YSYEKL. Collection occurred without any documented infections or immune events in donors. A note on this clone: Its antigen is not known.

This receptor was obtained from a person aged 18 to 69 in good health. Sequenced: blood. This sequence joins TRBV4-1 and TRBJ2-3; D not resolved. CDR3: CASSQVGDTQYF. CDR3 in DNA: TGCGCCAGCAGCCAAGTGGGGGATACGCAGTATTTT.